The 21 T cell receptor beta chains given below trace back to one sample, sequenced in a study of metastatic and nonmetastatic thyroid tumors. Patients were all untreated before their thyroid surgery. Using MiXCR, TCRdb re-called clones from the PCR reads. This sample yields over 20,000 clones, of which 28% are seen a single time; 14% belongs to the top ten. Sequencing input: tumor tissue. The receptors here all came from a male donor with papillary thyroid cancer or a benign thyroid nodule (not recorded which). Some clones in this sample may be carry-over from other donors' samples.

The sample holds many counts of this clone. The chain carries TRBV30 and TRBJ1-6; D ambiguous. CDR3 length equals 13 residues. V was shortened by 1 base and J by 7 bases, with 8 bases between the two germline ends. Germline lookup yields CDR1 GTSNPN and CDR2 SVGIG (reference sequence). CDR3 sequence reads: CAWSGRENSPLHF. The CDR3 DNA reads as TGTGCCTGGAGTGGACGGGAAAATTCACCCCTCCACTTT.

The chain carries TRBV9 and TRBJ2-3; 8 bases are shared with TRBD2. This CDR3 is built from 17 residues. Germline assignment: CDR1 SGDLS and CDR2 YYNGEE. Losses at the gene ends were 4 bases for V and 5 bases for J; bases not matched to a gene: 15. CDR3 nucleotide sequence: TGTGCCAGCAGCCCCGACCGTCCCGGGGGGGCAAGAGATACGCAGTATTTT. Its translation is CASSPDRPGGARDTQYF.

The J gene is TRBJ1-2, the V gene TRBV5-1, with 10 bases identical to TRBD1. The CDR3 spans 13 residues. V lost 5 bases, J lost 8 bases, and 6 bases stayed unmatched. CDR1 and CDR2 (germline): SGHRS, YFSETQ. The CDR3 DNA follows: TGCGCCAGCAGTCTCGGACAGGGGGGCGGCTACACCTTC. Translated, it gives CASSLGQGGGYTF.

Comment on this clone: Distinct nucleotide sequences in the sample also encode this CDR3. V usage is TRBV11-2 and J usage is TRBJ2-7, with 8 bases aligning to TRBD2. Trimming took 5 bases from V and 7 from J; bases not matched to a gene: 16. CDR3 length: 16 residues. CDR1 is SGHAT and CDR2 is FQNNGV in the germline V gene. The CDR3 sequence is CASSPPPAGGPEEQYF. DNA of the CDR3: TGTGCCAGCAGCCCCCCTCCCGCGGGAGGTCCTGAGGAGCAGTACTTC.

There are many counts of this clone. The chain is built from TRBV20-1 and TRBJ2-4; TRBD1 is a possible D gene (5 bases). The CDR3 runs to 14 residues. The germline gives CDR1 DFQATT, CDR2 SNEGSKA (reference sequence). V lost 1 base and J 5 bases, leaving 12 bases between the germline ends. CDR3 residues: CSARASGAENIQYF. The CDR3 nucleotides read TGCAGTGCTAGAGCAAGTGGGGCTGAAAACATTCAGTACTTC.

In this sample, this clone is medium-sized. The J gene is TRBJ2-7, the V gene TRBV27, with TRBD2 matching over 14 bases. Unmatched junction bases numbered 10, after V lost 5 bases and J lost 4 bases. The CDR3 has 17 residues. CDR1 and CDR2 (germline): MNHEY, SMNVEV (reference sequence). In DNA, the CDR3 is TGTGCCAGCAGTCGTTTAGGGACTAGCGGGAGTCGTTACGAGCAGTACTTC. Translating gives CASSRLGTSGSRYEQYF.

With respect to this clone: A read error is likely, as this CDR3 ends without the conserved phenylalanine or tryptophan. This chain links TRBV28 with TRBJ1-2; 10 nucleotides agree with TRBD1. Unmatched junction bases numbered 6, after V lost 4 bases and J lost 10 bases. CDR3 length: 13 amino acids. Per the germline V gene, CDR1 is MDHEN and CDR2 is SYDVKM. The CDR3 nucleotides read TGTGCCAGCAGTTCGGGACAGGGGCTCGTCTACACCCTC. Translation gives CASSSGQGLVYTL.

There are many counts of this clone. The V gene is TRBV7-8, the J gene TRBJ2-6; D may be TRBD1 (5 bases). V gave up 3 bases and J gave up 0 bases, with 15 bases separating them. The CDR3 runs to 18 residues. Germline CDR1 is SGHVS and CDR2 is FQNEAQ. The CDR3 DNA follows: TGTGCCAGCAGCTTTCTGGGGCTAGATCTCTCTGGGGCCAACGTCCTGACTTTC. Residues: CASSFLGLDLSGANVLTF.

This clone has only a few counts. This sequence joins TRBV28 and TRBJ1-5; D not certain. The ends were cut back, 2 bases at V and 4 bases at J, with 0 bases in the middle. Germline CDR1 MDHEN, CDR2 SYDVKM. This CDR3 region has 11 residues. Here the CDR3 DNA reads TGTGCCAGCAGTTTAAATCAGCCCCAGCATTTT. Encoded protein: CASSLNQPQHF.

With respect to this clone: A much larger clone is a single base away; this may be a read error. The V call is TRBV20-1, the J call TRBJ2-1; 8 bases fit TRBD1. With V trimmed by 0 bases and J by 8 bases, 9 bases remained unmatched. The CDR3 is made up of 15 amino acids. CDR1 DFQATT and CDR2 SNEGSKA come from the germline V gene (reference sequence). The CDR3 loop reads CSARDLRGRGDEQFF. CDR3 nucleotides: TGCAGTGCTAGAGATCTCAGGGGGCGCGGCGATGAGCAGTTCTTC.

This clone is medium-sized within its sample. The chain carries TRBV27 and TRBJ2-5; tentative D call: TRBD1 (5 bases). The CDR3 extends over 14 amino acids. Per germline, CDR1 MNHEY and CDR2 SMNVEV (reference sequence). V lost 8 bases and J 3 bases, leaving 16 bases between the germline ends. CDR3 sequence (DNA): TGTGCCAGCTATCACCTAGGGGAAGAAGAGACCCAGTACTTC. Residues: CASYHLGEEETQYF.

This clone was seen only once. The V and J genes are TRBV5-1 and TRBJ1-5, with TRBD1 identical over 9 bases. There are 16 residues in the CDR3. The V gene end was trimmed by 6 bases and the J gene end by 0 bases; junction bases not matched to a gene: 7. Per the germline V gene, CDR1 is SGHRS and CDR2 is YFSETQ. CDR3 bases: TGCGCCAGCATCCCAACAGGGGGCTATAGCAATCAGCCCCAGCATTTT. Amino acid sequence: CASIPTGGYSNQPQHF.

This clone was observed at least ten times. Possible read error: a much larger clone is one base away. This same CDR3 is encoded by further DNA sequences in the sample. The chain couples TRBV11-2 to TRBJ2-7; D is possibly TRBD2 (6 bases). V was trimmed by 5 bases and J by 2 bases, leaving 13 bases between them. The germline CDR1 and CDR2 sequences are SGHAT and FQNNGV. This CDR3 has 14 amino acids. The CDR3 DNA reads TGTGCCAGCAGCAGCGACCCGGGGGCCTACGAGCAGTACTTC. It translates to CASSSDPGAYEQYF.

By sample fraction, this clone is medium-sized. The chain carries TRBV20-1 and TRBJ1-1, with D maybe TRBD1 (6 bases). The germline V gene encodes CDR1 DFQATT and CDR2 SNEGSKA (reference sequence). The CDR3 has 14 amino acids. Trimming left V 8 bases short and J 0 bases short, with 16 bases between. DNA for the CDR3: TGCAGTTCCATGGGGGCTTTGGTGAACACTGAAGCTTTCTTT. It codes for CSSMGALVNTEAFF.

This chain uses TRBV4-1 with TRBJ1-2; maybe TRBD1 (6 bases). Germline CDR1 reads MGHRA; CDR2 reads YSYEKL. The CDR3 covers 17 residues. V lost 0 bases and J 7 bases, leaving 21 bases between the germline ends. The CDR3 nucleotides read TGCGCCAGCAGCCAAGATGGGGGGACAATCGATTTCCGTGGCTACACCTTC. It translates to CASSQDGGTIDFRGYTF.

The CDR3 loop is CASSLAGTGNYGYTF. In DNA, the CDR3 is TGTGCCAGCAGCTTGGCCGGGACAGGGAACTATGGCTACACCTTC. This chain uses TRBV5-6 with TRBJ1-2; TRBD1 agrees at 9 bases. CDR3 size: 15 residues. Losses at the gene ends were 0 bases for V and 2 bases for J; bases not matched to a gene: 2. The germline V gene encodes CDR1 SGHDT and CDR2 YYEEEE.

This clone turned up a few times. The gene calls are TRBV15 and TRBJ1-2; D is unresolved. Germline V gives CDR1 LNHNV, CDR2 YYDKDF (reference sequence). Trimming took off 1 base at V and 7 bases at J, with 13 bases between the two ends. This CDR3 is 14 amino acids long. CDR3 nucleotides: TGTGCCACCAGCAGAGGAGGAGACCCCGGTGGCTACACCTTC. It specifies CATSRGGDPGGYTF.

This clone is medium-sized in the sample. The CDR3 DNA follows: TGCGCCAGCAGCCAAAAACCGGGACAATCGCTTAGCTACACCTTC. It encodes CASSQKPGQSLSYTF. The chain links TRBV4-1 to TRBJ1-2, with D possibly matching TRBD1 (6 bases). Germline CDR1 MGHRA, CDR2 YSYEKL. Deletions cut 2 bases from V and 9 bases from J, with 19 bases between. The CDR3 is 15 amino acids.

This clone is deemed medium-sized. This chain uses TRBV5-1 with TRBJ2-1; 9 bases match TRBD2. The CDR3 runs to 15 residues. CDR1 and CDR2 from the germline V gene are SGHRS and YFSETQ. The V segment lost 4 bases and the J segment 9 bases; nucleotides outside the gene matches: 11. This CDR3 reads CASSPGTSLSGEQFF. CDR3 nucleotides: TGCGCCAGCAGCCCAGGGACTAGCTTAAGCGGTGAGCAGTTCTTC. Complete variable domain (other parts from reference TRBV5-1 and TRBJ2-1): KAGVTQTPRYLIKTRGQQVTLSCSPISGHRSVSWYQQTPGQGLQFLFEYFSETQRNKGNFPGRFSGRQFSNSRSEMNVSTLELGDSALYLCASSPGTSLSGEQFFGPGTRLTVL.

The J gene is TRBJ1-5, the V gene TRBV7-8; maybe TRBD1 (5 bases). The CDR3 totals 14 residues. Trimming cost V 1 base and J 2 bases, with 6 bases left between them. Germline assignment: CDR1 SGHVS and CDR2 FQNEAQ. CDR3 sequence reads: CASSLGRGNQPQHF. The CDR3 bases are TGTGCCAGCAGCTTAGGCAGGGGCAATCAGCCCCAGCATTTT.

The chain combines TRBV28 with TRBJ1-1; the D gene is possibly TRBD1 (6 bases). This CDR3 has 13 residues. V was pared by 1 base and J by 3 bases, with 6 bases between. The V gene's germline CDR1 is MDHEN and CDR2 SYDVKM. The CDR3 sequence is CASSLYRDTEAFF. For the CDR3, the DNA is TGTGCCAGCAGTTTATACAGGGACACTGAAGCTTTCTTT.